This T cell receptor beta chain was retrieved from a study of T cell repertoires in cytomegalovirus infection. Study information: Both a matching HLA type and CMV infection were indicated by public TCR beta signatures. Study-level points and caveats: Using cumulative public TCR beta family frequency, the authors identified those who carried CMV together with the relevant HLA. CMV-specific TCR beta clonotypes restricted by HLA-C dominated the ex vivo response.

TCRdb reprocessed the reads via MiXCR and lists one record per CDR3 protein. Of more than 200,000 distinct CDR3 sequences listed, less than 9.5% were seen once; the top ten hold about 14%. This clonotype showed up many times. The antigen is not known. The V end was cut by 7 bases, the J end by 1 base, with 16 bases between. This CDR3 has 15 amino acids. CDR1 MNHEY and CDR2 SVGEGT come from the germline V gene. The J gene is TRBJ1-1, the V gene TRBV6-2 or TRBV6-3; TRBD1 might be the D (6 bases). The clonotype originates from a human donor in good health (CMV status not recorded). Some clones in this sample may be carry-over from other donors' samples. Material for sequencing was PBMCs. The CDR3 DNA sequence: TGTGCCAGCACCCCTGCGGGGGCAAAGAACACTGAAGCTTTCTTT. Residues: CASTPAGAKNTEAFF.